Below, 2 T cell receptor beta chains from the same sample are listed, as sequenced in a study of shared clonotypes between healthy human individuals. Some clones are missing from TCRdb's copy, which holds only in-frame ones; the method was immunoSEQ multiplex PCR. The table records roughly 500,000 clones, 96% of them present only once. Sequences were obtained from naive CD4+ T cells sorted from blood. As for subset: CD45RA+ positively selected. The receptors shown here come from a woman between 25 and 40 years old in good health.

This chain joins TRBV2 and TRBJ1-3; TRBD1 agrees at 7 bases. V shed 4 bases and J 4 bases; nucleotides not matched to a gene: 4. This CDR3 has 14 amino acids. Germline lookup yields CDR1 SNHLY and CDR2 FYNNEI. Here the CDR3 DNA reads TGTGCCAGCAGTGTCGACAGGGAAGGAAACACCATATATTTT. Its protein product is CASSVDREGNTIYF.

The V call is TRBV19, the J call TRBJ1-1, with D hard to call. CDR1 is LNHDA, CDR2 SQIVND, per germline (reference sequence). V lost 3 bases and J 1 base, leaving 15 bases between the germline ends. The CDR3 length is 16 residues. The CDR3 DNA is TGTGCCAGTAGTATCGGGGAGGCGACGGGGAACACTGAAGCTTTCTTT. It is translated as CASSIGEATGNTEAFF.